This TCR beta chain stems from a study of T cell responses to AZD1222 COVID-19 vaccine. Researchers grouped second doses given at about 4 or about 12 weeks into one pool. To note about this clone: Its antigen remains unidentified.

Findings and limits, study-wide: It was only after the peak T cell response that any repertoires were sampled. Reportedly, nearly half of unique spike TCRs recognized epitopes outside B.1.351/B.1.1.7 mutations. Spike regions recognized by vaccine-associated CD4 TCRs spanned the protein, led by 160-218 and 743-854.

Measured with immunoSEQ multiplex PCR; TCRdb has only the in-frame clones, and not every one. The sample has approximately 170,000 clones, 90% to 95% seen once. Trimming cost V 1 base and J 6 bases, with 1 base left between them. The CDR3 sequence is 11 residues long. The chain carries TRBV12-3 or TRBV12-4 and TRBJ2-1; D uncertain. The clonotype comes from an adult who received the AZD1222 COVID-19 vaccine. The material sequenced was peripheral blood, taken 28 days after the second AZD1222 dose. The CDR3: CASSLVNEQFF. The CDR3 nucleotides are TGTGCCAGCAGTTTAGTCAATGAGCAGTTCTTC.